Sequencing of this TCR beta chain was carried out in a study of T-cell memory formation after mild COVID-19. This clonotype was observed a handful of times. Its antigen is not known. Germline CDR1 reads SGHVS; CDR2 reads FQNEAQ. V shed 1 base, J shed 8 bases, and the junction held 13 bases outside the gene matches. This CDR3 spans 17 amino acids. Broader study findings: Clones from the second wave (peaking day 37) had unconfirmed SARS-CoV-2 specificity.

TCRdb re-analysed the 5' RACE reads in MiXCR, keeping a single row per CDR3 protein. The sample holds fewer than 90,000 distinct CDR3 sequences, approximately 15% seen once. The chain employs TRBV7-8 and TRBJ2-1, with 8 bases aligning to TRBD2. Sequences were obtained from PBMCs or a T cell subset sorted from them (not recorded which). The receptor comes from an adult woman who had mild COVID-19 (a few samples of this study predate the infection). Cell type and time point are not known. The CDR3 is CASSLGAGATTVDEQFF. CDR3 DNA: TGTGCCAGCAGCTTAGGAGCGGGGGCCACCACGGTCGATGAGCAGTTCTTC.